Presented here are 24 T cell receptor beta chains from one specimen sequenced in a study of cytomegalovirus exposure and HLA in healthy donors. The PCR was carried out with 60 Vbeta primers and 13 Jbeta primers. Clones were read by immunoSEQ multiplex PCR, and TCRdb kept only the in-frame ones, dropping some. Among under 150,000 clones listed, about 74% were seen once. Input material: PBMCs. The receptors were sampled from a woman in her forties in good health and CMV-seronegative.

V and J are TRBV28 and TRBJ2-7, with D possibly being TRBD1 (6 bases). This CDR3 comprises 12 residues. The germline gives CDR1 MDHEN, CDR2 SYDVKM. With 6 bases removed from V and 6 bases from J, the gap between germline ends came to 12 bases. The CDR3: CASRTGSGEQYF. The CDR3 DNA reads as TGTGCCAGCAGGACAGGTTCGGGCGAGCAGTACTTC.

Only a few counts were recorded for this clone. J is TRBJ1-1 and V is TRBV4-2, with D maybe TRBD1 (6 bases). The ends were cut back, 1 base at V and 4 bases at J, with 16 bases in the middle. The CDR3 consists of 16 residues. In germline, CDR1 is LGHNA, CDR2 YNFKEQ. For the CDR3, the DNA is TGTGCCAGCAGCCAAGGATTAGGGGGTCTCGGCACTGAAGCTTTCTTT. This codes for CASSQGLGGLGTEAFF.

The gene calls are TRBV10-1 and TRBJ1-6, with D maybe TRBD1 (5 bases). This CDR3 is built from 14 residues. Trimming removed 2 bases at V and 7 bases at J, with 9 bases between. The germline gives CDR1 WNHNN, CDR2 SYGVQD (reference sequence). CDR3 residues: CASSERGGNSPLHF. The DNA for the CDR3 is TGCGCCAGCAGTGAGAGGGGAGGGAATTCACCCCTCCACTTT.

The rearrangement uses TRBV30 and TRBJ2-7; tentatively, D is TRBD2 (6 bases). There are 15 residues in the CDR3. Germline V gene sequence: CDR1 GTSNPN, CDR2 SVGIG (reference sequence). Trimming removed 0 bases at V and 5 bases at J, with 17 bases between. The CDR3 loop reads CAWSVAGRTGDEQYF. The CDR3 DNA is TGTGCCTGGAGTGTGGCCGGTCGTACGGGGGACGAGCAGTACTTC.

This chain links TRBV2 with TRBJ1-5, with 8 positions matching TRBD1. The V and J ends lost 7 bases and 6 bases, in that order; junction bases with no gene match: 5. The CDR3 spans 13 residues. Germline V CDR1 and CDR2: SNHLY, FYNNEI. Here the CDR3 reads CASTITGGQPQHF. The CDR3 DNA follows: TGTGCCAGCACCATTACAGGGGGTCAGCCCCAGCATTTT.

J is TRBJ2-4 and V is TRBV5-6; 14 bases agree with TRBD2. The V gene end was trimmed by 2 bases and the J gene end by 3 bases; junction bases not matched to a gene: 4. The CDR3 spans 17 residues. Germline values: CDR1 SGHDT, CDR2 YYEEEE. Here the CDR3 DNA reads TGTGCCAGCAGCTTACCGGGACTAGCGGGAGTCAAAAACATTCAGTACTTC. Translating gives CASSLPGLAGVKNIQYF.

The rearrangement uses TRBV11-2 and TRBJ1-3; perhaps TRBD1 as D (5 bases). The CDR3 runs to 13 residues. V was cut by 3 bases and J by 4 bases, with 7 bases left in between. Germline lookup yields CDR1 SGHAT and CDR2 FQNNGV. The CDR3 bases are TGTGCCAGCAGCTTGGCAGGGGGAAACACCATATATTTT. As protein: CASSLAGGNTIYF.

This clone has just one count. The V call is TRBV4-2, the J call TRBJ1-2; TRBD1 might be the D (6 bases). Per germline, CDR1 LGHNA and CDR2 YNFKEQ. V was pared by 0 bases and J by 0 bases, with 11 bases between. The CDR3 is 16 residues long. The DNA for the CDR3 is TGTGCCAGCAGCCAAGATACAGGGTACTCTAACTATGGCTACACCTTC. Protein sequence: CASSQDTGYSNYGYTF.

The chain joins TRBV27 to TRBJ1-3; 9 bases match TRBD1. Germline loops: CDR1 MNHEY, CDR2 SMNVEV (reference sequence). V shed 0 bases, J shed 4 bases, and the junction held 4 bases outside the gene matches. The CDR3 loop spans 16 amino acids. The CDR3 loop is CASSLSRDRVGNTIYF. In DNA, the CDR3 is TGTGCCAGCAGTTTATCCCGGGACAGGGTAGGAAACACCATATATTTT.

J is TRBJ1-1 and V is TRBV15; no clear D. CDR1 LNHNV and CDR2 YYDKDF come from the germline V gene (reference sequence). There are 15 residues in the CDR3. The V and J ends lost 3 bases and 1 base respectively, with 12 bases between them. Here the CDR3 reads CATSSRQTSNTEAFF. In nucleotides, the CDR3 is TGTGCCACCAGCAGCAGACAAACATCGAACACTGAAGCTTTCTTT.

In this sample, this clone turned up once. The gene calls are TRBV7-9 and TRBJ1-2; TRBD1 is a possible D gene (6 bases). V lost 7 bases, J lost 4 bases, and 19 bases lay in between. CDR3 length equals 15 residues. Looked up from germline, CDR1 is SEHNR and CDR2 is FQNEAQ (reference sequence). CDR3 sequence: CASKQGARVSYGYTF. As DNA, the CDR3 is TGTGCCAGCAAACAGGGTGCTCGGGTATCCTATGGCTACACCTTC.

The chain joins TRBV18 to TRBJ1-5; the match to TRBD1 covers 8 bases. The V and J ends lost 1 base and 6 bases, in that order; junction bases with no gene match: 8. This CDR3 contains 16 residues. The germline gives CDR1 KGHSH, CDR2 LQKENI. CDR3 DNA: TGTGCCAGCTCACCACAGGTCAGGGGGCAAGGTCAGCCCCAGCATTTT. Translation: CASSPQVRGQGQPQHF.

The rearrangement joins TRBV11-2 to TRBJ2-4, with D possibly being TRBD1 (6 bases). Germline assignment: CDR1 SGHAT and CDR2 FQNNGV. Deletions cut 3 bases from V and 1 base from J, with 7 bases between. The CDR3 runs to 14 residues. CDR3: CASSFRGAKNIQYF. The CDR3 coding sequence is TGTGCCAGCAGCTTCAGGGGTGCCAAAAACATTCAGTACTTC.

V and J are TRBV19 and TRBJ2-1, with 9 bases that match TRBD2. V gave up 3 bases and J gave up 12 bases; unmatched junction bases: 12. CDR1 is LNHDA, CDR2 SQIVND, per germline (reference sequence). CDR3 length equals 15 residues. CDR3 DNA sequence: TGTGCCAGTAGTATCTTTGGCGGGAGGGCCGGTGGGCAGTTCTTC. It is translated as CASSIFGGRAGGQFF.

V and J are TRBV5-4 and TRBJ1-1; weak D call: TRBD1 (5 bases). This CDR3 spans 14 amino acids. Germline values: CDR1 SGHNT, CDR2 YYREEE (reference sequence). V shed 2 bases and J shed 0 bases, with 8 bases lying between them. The DNA of the CDR3 is TGTGCCAGCAGCTTTCCGACAGTGAACACTGAAGCTTTCTTT. Translating it yields CASSFPTVNTEAFF. Looking up the rest from reference TRBV5-4 and TRBJ1-1 gives the full variable domain: ETGVTQSPTHLIKTRGQQVTLRCSSQSGHNTVSWYQQALGQGPQFIFQYYREEENGRGNFPPRFSGLQFPNYSSELNVNALELDDSALYLCASSFPTVNTEAFFGQGTRLTVV.

The table lists this clone with a count of one. The chain joins TRBV28 to TRBJ2-2; D call uncertain. Germline CDR1 and CDR2: MDHEN and SYDVKM. Trimming took off 4 bases at V and 9 bases at J, with 6 bases between the two ends. The CDR3 has 11 residues. CDR3 nucleotide sequence: TGTGCCAGCAGTTCTCCCTGGGAGCTGTTTTTT. Encoded protein: CASSSPWELFF.

This clone was recorded a few times. This chain connects TRBV11-3 to TRBJ1-1; D gene ambiguous. CDR1 is SGHNT and CDR2 is YENEEA in the germline V gene. The CDR3 has 11 residues. The V end was cut by 0 bases, the J end by 11 bases, with 7 bases between. The CDR3 protein is CASSLDMRAFF. The CDR3 DNA is TGTGCCAGCAGCTTAGATATGAGGGCTTTCTTT.

This clone was found a few times. J is TRBJ2-1 and V is TRBV6-4; 9 nucleotides agree with TRBD1. Unmatched junction bases numbered 7, after V lost 2 bases and J lost 8 bases. The germline gives CDR1 MRHNA, CDR2 SNTAGT. This CDR3 has 15 amino acids. The CDR3 coding sequence is TGTGCCAGCAGTGACGGGGACAGGGCAGTGGATGAGCAGTTCTTC. Residues: CASSDGDRAVDEQFF.

This rearrangement joins TRBV30 to TRBJ1-1, with D unclear. Trimming shortened V by 0 bases and J by 0 bases, and 5 bases separated the two germline ends. The CDR3 totals 13 residues. Germline CDR1 and CDR2: GTSNPN and SVGIG (reference sequence). CDR3 amino acids: CAWSVLVNTEAFF. In DNA form, the CDR3 reads TGTGCCTGGAGTGTACTAGTGAACACTGAAGCTTTCTTT.

This clone came up once. The V call is TRBV28, the J call TRBJ2-7; TRBD2 matches at 14 bases. CDR3 length equals 15 residues. Germline V gene data show CDR1 as MDHEN and CDR2 as SYDVKM. Germline trimming cut 5 bases from V and 6 bases from J; bases unmatched to any gene: 6. CDR3 residues: CASSPPTSGRAEQYF. CDR3 nucleotides: TGTGCCAGCAGTCCCCCGACTAGCGGGAGGGCCGAGCAGTACTTC.

The J gene is TRBJ2-3, the V gene TRBV7-9; 8 bases fit TRBD2. After removal of 0 bases from V and 0 bases from J, the junction contained 5 bases not matched to a gene. From germline, CDR1 is SEHNR and CDR2 FQNEAQ (reference sequence). The CDR3 covers 17 residues. The CDR3 DNA sequence: TGTGCCAGCAGCTTAGCTTATAGCGGGGAAAGCACAGATACGCAGTATTTT. Its translation is CASSLAYSGESTDTQYF.

The chain recombines TRBV5-6 with TRBJ1-1; D call uncertain. Germline CDR1 reads SGHDT; CDR2 reads YYEEEE. The CDR3 runs to 14 residues. Trimming cost V 6 bases and J 8 bases, with 20 bases left between them. The CDR3 coding sequence is TGTGCCAGCACTTTGGTGGGAGGGAGTCACGAAGCTTTCTTT. Its protein is CASTLVGGSHEAFF.

The rearrangement uses TRBV4-1 and TRBJ1-6, with 8 bases aligning to TRBD1. The length of the CDR3 is 15 residues. V was clipped by 0 bases and J by 9 bases; unmatched bases: 4. Germline V CDR1 and CDR2: MGHRA, YSYEKL. CDR3 sequence (DNA): TGCGCCAGCAGCCAAGATACAGGGGGGATTTCACCCCTCCACTTT. It yields the protein CASSQDTGGISPLHF.

The chain recombines TRBV28 with TRBJ1-1; TRBD1 agrees at 9 bases. Germline V gene sequence: CDR1 MDHEN, CDR2 SYDVKM. The CDR3 is 16 residues long. Unmatched junction bases numbered 11, after V lost 7 bases and J lost 2 bases. The CDR3 DNA reads as TGTGCCAGCATAGTCTGGGGACAGGGCGAAAACACTGAAGCTTTCTTT. It codes for CASIVWGQGENTEAFF.